Following are 5 T cell receptor beta chains from one sample sequenced in a study of blood T cell repertoires in COVID-19. Repertoires were generated with immunoSEQ multiplex PCR, while TCRdb's copy carries only in-frame clones and drops some. The sample consists of 150,000 to 200,000 clones, about 81% of them appearing once. Sequences were obtained from peripheral blood. The origin of the receptors is a human donor in a cohort sampled during active COVID-19.

For the CDR3, the DNA is TGTGCCAGTAGTACAACGGGGGGGAATGAGCAGTTCTTC. Translation: CASSTTGGNEQFF. The chain employs TRBV19 and TRBJ2-1, with 8 bases identical to TRBD2. The CDR3 runs 13 residues. Trimming removed 4 bases from V and 7 bases from J; junction bases left unmatched: 3. The germline CDR1 and CDR2 sequences are LNHDA and SQIVND (reference sequence).

The rearrangement links TRBV5-4 to TRBJ2-1; D perhaps matches TRBD1 (5 bases). Trimming removed 3 bases at V and 4 bases at J, with 8 bases between. This CDR3 is 13 amino acids long. Germline V CDR1 and CDR2: SGHNT, YYREEE (reference sequence). DNA for the CDR3: TGTGCCAGCAGCTCGACAGATTACAATGAGCAGTTCTTC. Translated, it gives CASSSTDYNEQFF.

This chain connects TRBV7-9 to TRBJ2-3; D perhaps matches TRBD2 (5 bases). The V and J ends lost 7 bases and 5 bases respectively, with 10 bases between them. The CDR3 spans 12 residues. Germline-derived CDR1 and CDR2 are SEHNR and FQNEAQ (reference sequence). CDR3 protein: CASTPEGDTQYF. The CDR3 nucleotides are TGTGCCAGCACCCCCGAGGGAGATACGCAGTATTTT.

This rearrangement joins TRBV2 to TRBJ2-1; 10 bases line up with TRBD1. V shed 6 bases, J shed 9 bases, and the junction held 5 bases outside the gene matches. The germline V gene has CDR1 SNHLY and CDR2 FYNNEI. CDR3 length equals 13 residues. The CDR3 protein is CASRGDRGGEQFF. CDR3 DNA sequence: TGTGCCAGCAGGGGGGACAGGGGCGGTGAGCAGTTCTTC.

The CDR3 region is CASSLGLAGNQETQYF. The CDR3 DNA reads as TGTGCCAGCAGCCTTGGACTAGCGGGGAACCAAGAGACCCAGTACTTC. The chain couples TRBV14 to TRBJ2-5, with 12 nucleotides matching TRBD2. CDR3 length equals 16 residues. Germline V lookup: CDR1 SGHDN, CDR2 FVKESK. The V and J ends lost 4 bases and 0 bases, in that order; junction bases with no gene match: 3.